The present T cell receptor beta chain was sequenced within a study of CD8 T cells in Susac syndrome. Background on the study: Susac syndrome patients were untreated, on corticosteroids with some adding intravenous immunoglobulin, or on intravenous immunoglobulin only. Study-wide results and limits: Susac-specific public clones were found in both the total CD8+ and the CD8+ TEMRA repertoires, with approximately 16 in the former and a few in the latter.

For this clonotype: As yet, its antigen is unknown.

With random hexamers, roughly 0.45 to 1 ug RNA was reverse transcribed. Amplification of TCR beta CDR3 across 54 Vbeta and 13 Jbeta was performed with immunoSEQ multiplex PCR. TCRdb recomputed calls from the immunoSEQ multiplex PCR reads with MiXCR, one row per CDR3 protein. The sample holds roughly 84,000 distinct CDR3 sequences, around 96% seen once. The CDR3 totals 13 residues. V shed 4 bases and J shed 5 bases, with 12 bases lying between them. Germline CDR1 and CDR2: SQVTM and ANQGSEA. V usage is TRBV29-1 and J usage is TRBJ2-1; perhaps TRBD1 as D (5 bases). The sequencing input was CD8+ T cells from PBMCs. This TCR came from a human donor with Susac syndrome. CDR3 sequence (DNA): TGCAGCGTTGGAACAGGCCCGGACAATGAGCAGTTCTTC. Its translation is CSVGTGPDNEQFF.